This T cell receptor (beta chain) was captured in a study of T cell responses to AZD1222 COVID-19 vaccine. About this clone itself: The antigen remains undetermined.

Study-level points and caveats: Nearly half of spike-specific TCRs reportedly target unmutated variant regions. Sampling that yielded the repertoires occurred only after the peak T cell response. Mapped onto spike, vaccine-associated CD4 TCRs spanned it and were dominant at 160-218 and 743-854. Among the donors, most were white British and more were female, and clonal diversity was possibly underestimated.

Profiled with immunoSEQ multiplex PCR; TCRdb holds only in-frame clones, not every one. The sample has around 150,000 clones; roughly nine tenths are singletons. The CDR3 loop spans 13 amino acids. Germline V lookup: CDR1 SQVTM, CDR2 ANQGSEA. Trimming at V came to 5 bases and at J to 7 bases, leaving 2 bases not matched to a gene. Here the sequenced sample was peripheral blood, taken 28 days after the second AZD1222 dose. The chain links TRBV29-1 to TRBJ1-6; 10 nucleotides agree with TRBD1. The clonotype was recovered from an adult who received the AZD1222 COVID-19 vaccine. This CDR3 reads CSVRTGGNSPLHF. CDR3 DNA sequence: TGCAGCGTTCGGACAGGGGGGAATTCACCCCTCCACTTT.